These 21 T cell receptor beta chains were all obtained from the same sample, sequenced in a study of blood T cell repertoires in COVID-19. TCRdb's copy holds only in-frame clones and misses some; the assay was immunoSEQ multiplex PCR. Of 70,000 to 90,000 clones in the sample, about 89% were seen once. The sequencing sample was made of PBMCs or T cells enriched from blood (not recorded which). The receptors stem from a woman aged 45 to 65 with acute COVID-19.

The CDR3 bases are TGTGCCAGCAGCTTAAGCGGGGCCCTGAACACTGAAGCTTTCTTT. It yields the protein CASSLSGALNTEAFF. This chain uses TRBV7-3 with TRBJ1-1, with D possibly matching TRBD1 (5 bases). Per the germline V gene, CDR1 is SGHTA and CDR2 is FQGTGA. The CDR3 has 15 amino acids. V was cut by 1 base and J by 0 bases, with 9 bases left in between.

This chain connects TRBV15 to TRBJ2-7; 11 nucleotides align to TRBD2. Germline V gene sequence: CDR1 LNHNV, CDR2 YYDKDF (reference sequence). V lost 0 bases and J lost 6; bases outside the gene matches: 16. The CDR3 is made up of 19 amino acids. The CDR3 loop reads CATSRDLSGRALGPSEQYF. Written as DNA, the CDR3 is TGTGCCACCAGCAGAGATCTTAGCGGGAGGGCCCTTGGACCTAGCGAGCAGTACTTC.

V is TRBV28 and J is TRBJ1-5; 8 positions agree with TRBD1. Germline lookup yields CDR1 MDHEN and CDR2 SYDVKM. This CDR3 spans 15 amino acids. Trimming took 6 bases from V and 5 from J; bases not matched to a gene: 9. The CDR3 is CASSTDRGGYQPQHF. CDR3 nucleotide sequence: TGTGCCAGCAGCACCGACAGGGGCGGTTATCAGCCCCAGCATTTT. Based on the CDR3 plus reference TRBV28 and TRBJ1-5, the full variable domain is DVKVTQSSRYLVKRTGEKVFLECVQDMDHENMFWYRQDPGLGLRLIYFSYDVKMKEKGDIPEGYSVSREKKERFSLILESASTNQTSMYLCASSTDRGGYQPQHFGDGTRLSIL.

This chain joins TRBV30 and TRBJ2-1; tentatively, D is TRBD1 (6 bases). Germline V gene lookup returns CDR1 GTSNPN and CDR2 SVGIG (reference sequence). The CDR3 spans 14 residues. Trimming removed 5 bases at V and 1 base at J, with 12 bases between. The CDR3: CAWGTGTSYNEQFF. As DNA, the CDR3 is TGTGCCTGGGGGACCGGGACATCCTACAATGAGCAGTTCTTC.

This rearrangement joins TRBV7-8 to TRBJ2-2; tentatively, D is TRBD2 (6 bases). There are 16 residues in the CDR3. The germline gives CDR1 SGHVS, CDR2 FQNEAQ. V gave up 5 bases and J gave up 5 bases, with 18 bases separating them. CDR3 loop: CASSLRSPGETGELFF. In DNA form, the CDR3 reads TGTGCCAGCAGCCTCCGGAGCCCGGGAGAAACCGGGGAGCTGTTTTTT.

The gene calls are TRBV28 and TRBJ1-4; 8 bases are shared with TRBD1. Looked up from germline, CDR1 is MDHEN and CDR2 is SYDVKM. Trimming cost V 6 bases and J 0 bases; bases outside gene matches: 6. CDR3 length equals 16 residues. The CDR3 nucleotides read TGTGCCAGCAGCTCTACGGACAGGGCAACTAATGAAAAACTGTTTTTT. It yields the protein CASSSTDRATNEKLFF.

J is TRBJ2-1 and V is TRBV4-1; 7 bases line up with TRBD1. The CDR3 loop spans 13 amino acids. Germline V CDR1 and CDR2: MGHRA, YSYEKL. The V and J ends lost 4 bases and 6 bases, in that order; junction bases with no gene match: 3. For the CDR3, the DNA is TGCGCCAGCAGCCTTAGGACAGGCAATGAGCAGTTCTTC. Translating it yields CASSLRTGNEQFF.

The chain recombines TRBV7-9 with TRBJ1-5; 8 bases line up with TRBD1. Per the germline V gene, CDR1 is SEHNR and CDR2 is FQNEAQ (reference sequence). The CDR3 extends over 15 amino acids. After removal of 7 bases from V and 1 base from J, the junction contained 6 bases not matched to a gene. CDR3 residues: CASTPGGGSNQPQHF. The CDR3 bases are TGTGCCAGCACCCCAGGGGGCGGAAGCAATCAGCCCCAGCATTTT.

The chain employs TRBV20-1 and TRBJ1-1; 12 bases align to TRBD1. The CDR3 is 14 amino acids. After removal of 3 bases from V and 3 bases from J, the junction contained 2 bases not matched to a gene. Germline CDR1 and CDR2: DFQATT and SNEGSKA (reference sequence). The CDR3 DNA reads TGCAGTGCTAGTGGGGACAGGGGGCACACTGAAGCTTTCTTT. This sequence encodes CSASGDRGHTEAFF.

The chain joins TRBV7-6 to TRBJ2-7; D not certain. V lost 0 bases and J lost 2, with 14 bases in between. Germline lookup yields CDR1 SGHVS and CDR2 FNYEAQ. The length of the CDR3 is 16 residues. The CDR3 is CASSLASARRPYEQYF. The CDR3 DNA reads TGTGCCAGCAGCTTAGCTTCGGCGCGGAGACCCTACGAGCAGTACTTC.

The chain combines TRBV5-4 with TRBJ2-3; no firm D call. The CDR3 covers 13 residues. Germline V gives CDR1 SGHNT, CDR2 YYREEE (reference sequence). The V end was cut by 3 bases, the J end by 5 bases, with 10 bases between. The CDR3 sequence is CASSWAPEDTQYF. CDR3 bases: TGTGCCAGCAGCTGGGCCCCAGAAGATACGCAGTATTTT.

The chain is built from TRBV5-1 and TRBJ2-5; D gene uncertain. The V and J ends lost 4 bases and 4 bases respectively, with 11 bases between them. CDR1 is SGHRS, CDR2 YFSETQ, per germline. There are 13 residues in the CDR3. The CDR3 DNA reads TGCGCCAGCAGCCATGACTTGGGAGAGACCCAGTACTTC. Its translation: CASSHDLGETQYF.

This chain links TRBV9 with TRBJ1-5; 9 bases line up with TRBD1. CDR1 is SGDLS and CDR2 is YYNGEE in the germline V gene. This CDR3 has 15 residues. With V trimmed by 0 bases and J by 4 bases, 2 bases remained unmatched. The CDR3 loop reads CASSVGDRANQPQHF. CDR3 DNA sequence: TGTGCCAGCAGCGTAGGGGACAGGGCAAATCAGCCCCAGCATTTT.

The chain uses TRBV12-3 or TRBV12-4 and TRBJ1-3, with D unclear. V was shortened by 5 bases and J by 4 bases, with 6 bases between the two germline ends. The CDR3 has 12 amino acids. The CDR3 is CASSIQGNTIYF. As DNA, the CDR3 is TGTGCCAGCAGTATACAGGGAAACACCATATATTTT.

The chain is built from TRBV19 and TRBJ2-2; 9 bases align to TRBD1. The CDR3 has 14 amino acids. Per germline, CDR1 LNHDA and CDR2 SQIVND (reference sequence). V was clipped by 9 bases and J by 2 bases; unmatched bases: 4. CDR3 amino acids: CASTTGGNTGELFF. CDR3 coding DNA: TGTGCCAGCACCACAGGGGGCAACACCGGGGAGCTGTTTTTT.

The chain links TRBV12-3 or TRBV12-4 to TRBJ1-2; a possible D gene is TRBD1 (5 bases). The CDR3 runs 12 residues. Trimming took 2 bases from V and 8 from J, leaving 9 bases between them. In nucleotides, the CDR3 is TGTGCCAGCAGTTTATCAGGGTCCGGCTACACCTTC. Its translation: CASSLSGSGYTF.

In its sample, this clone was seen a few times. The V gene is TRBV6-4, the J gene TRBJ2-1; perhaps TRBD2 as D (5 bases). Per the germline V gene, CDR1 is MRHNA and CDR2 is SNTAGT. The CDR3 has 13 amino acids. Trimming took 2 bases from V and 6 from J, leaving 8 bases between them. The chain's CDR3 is CASSDGLANEQFF. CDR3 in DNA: TGTGCCAGCAGTGACGGGCTAGCCAATGAGCAGTTCTTC.

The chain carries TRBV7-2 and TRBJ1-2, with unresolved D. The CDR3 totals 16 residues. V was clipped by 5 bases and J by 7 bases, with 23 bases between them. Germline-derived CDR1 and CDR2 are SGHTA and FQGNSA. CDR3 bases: TGTGCCAGCAGCCCGCCCGGGGTTGGGCAATCGGGTGGCTACACCTTC. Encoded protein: CASSPPGVGQSGGYTF. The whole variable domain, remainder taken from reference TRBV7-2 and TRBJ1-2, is GAGVSQSPSNKVTEKGKDVELRCDPISGHTALYWYRQSLGQGLEFLIYFQGNSAPDKSGLPSDRFSAERTGGSVSTLTIQRTQQEDSAVYLCASSPPGVGQSGGYTFGSGTRLTVV.

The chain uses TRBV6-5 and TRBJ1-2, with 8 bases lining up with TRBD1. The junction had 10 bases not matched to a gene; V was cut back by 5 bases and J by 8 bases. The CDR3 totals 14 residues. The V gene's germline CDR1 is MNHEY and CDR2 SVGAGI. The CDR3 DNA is TGTGCCAGCAGTACCAGACAGGGGAAAACGGGCTACACCTTC. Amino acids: CASSTRQGKTGYTF.

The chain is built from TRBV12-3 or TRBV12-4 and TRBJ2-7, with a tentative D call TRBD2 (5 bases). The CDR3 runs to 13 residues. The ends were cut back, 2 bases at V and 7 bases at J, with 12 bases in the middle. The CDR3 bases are TGTGCCAGCAGTTTATTTCTAGCTGGGGAGCAGTACTTC. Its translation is CASSLFLAGEQYF.

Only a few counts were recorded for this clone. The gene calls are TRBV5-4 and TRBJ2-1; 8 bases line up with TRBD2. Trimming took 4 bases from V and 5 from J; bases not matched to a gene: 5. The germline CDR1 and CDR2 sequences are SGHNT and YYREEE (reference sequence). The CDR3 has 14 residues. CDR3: CASSRIGGDNEQFF. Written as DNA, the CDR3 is TGTGCCAGCAGCCGGATCGGGGGGGACAATGAGCAGTTCTTC.